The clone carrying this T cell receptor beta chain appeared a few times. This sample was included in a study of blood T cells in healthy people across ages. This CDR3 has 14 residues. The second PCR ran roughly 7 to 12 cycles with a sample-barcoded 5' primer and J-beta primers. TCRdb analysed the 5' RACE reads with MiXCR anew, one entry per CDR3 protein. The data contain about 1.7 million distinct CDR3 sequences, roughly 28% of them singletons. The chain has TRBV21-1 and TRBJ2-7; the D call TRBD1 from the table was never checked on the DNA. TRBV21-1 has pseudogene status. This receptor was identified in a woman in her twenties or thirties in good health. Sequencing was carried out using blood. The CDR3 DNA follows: TGTGCCAGCAGCAAAGAAACAGGGGGTCGAGAGCAGTACTTC. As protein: CASSKETGGREQYF.